Listed here are 27 T cell receptor beta chains from one sample, sequenced in a study of cytomegalovirus exposure and HLA in healthy donors. Clones were sequenced by immunoSEQ multiplex PCR, and TCRdb holds only the in-frame ones, with some missing. This table has about 150,000 clones, just over 85% appearing once. Specimen: PBMCs. Receptors originate from a human donor in good health.

The V gene is TRBV6-1, the J gene TRBJ1-6, with D possibly matching TRBD1 (5 bases). Looked up from germline, CDR1 is MNHNS and CDR2 is SASEGT. CDR3 length: 15 residues. V gave up 6 bases and J gave up 5 bases, with 14 bases separating them. CDR3 sequence (DNA): TGTGCCAGCAGGCTAGGACACCATCATAATTCACCCCTCCACTTT. Its protein is CASRLGHHHNSPLHF.

The rearrangement joins TRBV5-4 to TRBJ2-1; 10 nucleotides align to TRBD2. Germline assignment: CDR1 SGHNT and CDR2 YYREEE (reference sequence). With V trimmed by 7 bases and J by 8 bases, 21 bases remained unmatched. The CDR3 has 18 amino acids. CDR3 amino acids: CASGKVGAGGPRTHEQFF. CDR3 bases: TGTGCCAGCGGGAAAGTCGGAGCGGGGGGGCCTAGGACCCATGAGCAGTTCTTC.

The genes are TRBV7-3 and TRBJ2-1, with TRBD1 identical over 9 bases. In germline, CDR1 is SGHTA, CDR2 FQGTGA. V trimming: 5 bases; J trimming: 6 bases; junction bases outside the gene matches: 8. The CDR3 is 15 residues long. The DNA of the CDR3 is TGTGCCAGCAGCGCAACAGGGGGCGCTTTCAATGAGCAGTTCTTC. Protein sequence: CASSATGGAFNEQFF. Full variable domain (missing parts from reference TRBV7-3 and TRBJ2-1): GAGVSQTPSNKVTEKGKYVELRCDPISGHTALYWYRQSLGQGPEFLIYFQGTGAADDSGLPNDRFFAVRPEGSVSTLKIQRTERGDSAVYLCASSATGGAFNEQFFGPGTRLTVL.

This chain links TRBV5-6 with TRBJ2-3; 8 bases fit TRBD2. After removal of 4 bases from V and 4 bases from J, the junction contained 20 bases not matched to a gene. The germline V gene encodes CDR1 SGHDT and CDR2 YYEEEE. The CDR3 is made up of 19 amino acids. This chain's CDR3 is CASSPLHDEGGGLADTQYF. The CDR3 DNA is TGTGCCAGCAGCCCTTTACATGACGAAGGCGGGGGGCTAGCAGATACGCAGTATTTT.

The V and J genes are TRBV12-5 and TRBJ1-2; D is unclear. Germline CDR1 and CDR2: LGHNT and FRNRAP. The CDR3 is made up of 16 amino acids. The V end was cut by 1 base, the J end by 3 bases, with 15 bases between. In DNA form, the CDR3 reads TGTGCTAGTGGTTTGGCCCTTGACGGGAGGGACTATGGCTACACCTTC. Protein: CASGLALDGRDYGYTF.

For this clone: The sample has other DNA sequences that encode this CDR3 too. The chain employs TRBV29-1 and TRBJ2-7; possible D gene TRBD1, 6 bases. The CDR3 has 11 residues. V shed 6 bases and J shed 3 bases, with 9 bases lying between them. Looked up from germline, CDR1 is SQVTM and CDR2 is ANQGSEA. For the CDR3, the DNA is TGCAGCGTAGTGGACAGCTACGAGCAGTACTTC. Translating gives CSVVDSYEQYF.

V gene TRBV29-1 combines with J gene TRBJ2-3; 13 nucleotides line up with TRBD2. This CDR3 region has 15 residues. V trimming: 4 bases; J trimming: 5 bases; junction bases outside the gene matches: 6. CDR1 and CDR2 (germline): SQVTM, ANQGSEA. CDR3 in amino acids: CSVGRTSGRRDTQYF. In DNA form, the CDR3 reads TGCAGCGTTGGGCGGACTAGCGGGAGAAGAGATACGCAGTATTTT.

This clone has more than one count but fewer than ten. V and J are TRBV11-1 and TRBJ2-7, with 8 positions matching TRBD1. The CDR3 runs to 15 residues. V shed 3 bases and J 3 bases; nucleotides not matched to a gene: 7. Germline-derived CDR1 and CDR2 are SGHAT and FQDESV (reference sequence). The CDR3 DNA reads TGTGCCAGCAGCTTGGGGACAGGACGGGTCTACGAGCAGTACTTC. Translation gives CASSLGTGRVYEQYF.

This clone came up a few times. A junction boundary mismatches the germline segment, possibly from a read error. The rearrangement uses TRBV7-9 and TRBJ2-7; D is undetermined. The germline V gene has CDR1 SEHNR and CDR2 FQNEAQ (reference sequence). The CDR3 length is 12 residues. CDR3 sequence reads: CASSAGSSEQYF. CDR3 sequence (DNA): TGTGCCAGCAGCGCCGGGTCCTCCGAGCAGTACTTC.

The chain recombines TRBV5-1 with TRBJ1-5; D is perhaps TRBD1 (6 bases). This CDR3 region has 15 residues. Germline V gene data show CDR1 as SGHRS and CDR2 as YFSETQ. Between the trimmed V and J ends, which lost 0 bases and 3 bases, there was a span of 10 bases. CDR3: CASSLEGGINQPQHF. DNA of the CDR3: TGCGCCAGCAGCTTGGAGGGGGGGATCAATCAGCCCCAGCATTTT.

The chain links TRBV4-2 to TRBJ2-3, with D tentatively TRBD2 (6 bases). V was shortened by 1 base and J by 7 bases, with 18 bases between the two germline ends. This CDR3 is built from 16 residues. Germline V lookup: CDR1 LGHNA, CDR2 YNFKEQ. CDR3 region: CASSQAGTPSVNTQYF. The CDR3 DNA sequence: TGTGCCAGCAGCCAAGCTGGGACTCCCTCCGTAAATACGCAGTATTTT.

The rearrangement uses TRBV29-1 and TRBJ2-5; weak D call: TRBD1 (6 bases). V lost 0 bases, J lost 7 bases, and 15 bases lay in between. Germline V gene data show CDR1 as SQVTM and CDR2 as ANQGSEA. The CDR3 contains 14 residues. The CDR3 loop is CSVEDKPLGGTQYF. The CDR3 DNA is TGCAGCGTTGAAGATAAGCCCCTAGGGGGGACCCAGTACTTC.

The V call is TRBV28, the J call TRBJ1-4; D not resolved. This CDR3 spans 13 amino acids. The germline CDR1 and CDR2 sequences are MDHEN and SYDVKM. V gave up 9 bases and J gave up 8 bases, with 16 bases separating them. CDR3: CASRQDIVEKLFF. CDR3 DNA: TGTGCCAGTAGACAAGACATAGTCGAAAAACTGTTTTTT.

The V and J genes are TRBV30 and TRBJ2-5; TRBD2 matches at 7 bases. The CDR3 has 11 amino acids. With V trimmed by 4 bases and J by 5 bases, 1 base remained unmatched. Germline-derived CDR1 and CDR2 are GTSNPN and SVGIG (reference sequence). The chain's CDR3 is CAWMGGETQYF. For the CDR3, the DNA is TGTGCCTGGATGGGAGGGGAGACCCAGTACTTC.

CDR3 nucleotide sequence: TGTGCCAGTAGTATATATCCCGGAGGGGAGAGGAAAGCTTTCTTT. It encodes CASSIYPGGERKAFF. The rearrangement uses TRBV19 and TRBJ1-1; perhaps TRBD1 as D (5 bases). V shed 2 bases and J shed 9 bases, with 19 bases lying between them. Germline CDR1 LNHDA, CDR2 SQIVND (reference sequence). This CDR3 spans 15 amino acids.

J is TRBJ2-1 and V is TRBV5-6, with TRBD2 as a possible D gene (5 bases). CDR1 and CDR2 from the germline V gene are SGHDT and YYEEEE. Trimming left V 0 bases short and J 7 bases short, with 14 bases between. CDR3 size: 15 residues. The CDR3 DNA sequence: TGTGCCAGCAGCTTGGGGGAAGGACTCCAAAATGAGCAGTTCTTC. This gives the protein CASSLGEGLQNEQFF.

The chain employs TRBV4-1 and TRBJ2-1; 14 positions match TRBD2. J gave up 1 base and V 2 bases, and 13 bases lay outside the gene matches. Germline V gene data show CDR1 as MGHRA and CDR2 as YSYEKL. This CDR3 has 21 amino acids. CDR3 DNA sequence: TGCGCCAGCAGCCAACTGACGACTAGCGGGGGGGTAATAGGATCCTACAATGAGCAGTTCTTC. The encoded protein is CASSQLTTSGGVIGSYNEQFF.

This clone was seen a few times. The chain uses TRBV5-1 and TRBJ1-3; D unclear. CDR3 length: 12 residues. CDR1 is SGHRS, CDR2 YFSETQ, per germline. V lost 1 base and J lost 4, with 3 bases in between. The CDR3 DNA reads as TGCGCCAGCAGCTTGTCGGGAAACACCATATATTTT. Residues: CASSLSGNTIYF.

The chain couples TRBV29-1 to TRBJ1-2; a possible D gene is TRBD1 (5 bases). The CDR3 has 13 amino acids. Germline V gene data show CDR1 as SQVTM and CDR2 as ANQGSEA. The V and J ends lost 4 bases and 6 bases respectively, with 15 bases between them. The DNA of the CDR3 is TGCAGCGTTGCGGGGACTTTACAGGATGGCTACACCTTC. Translated: CSVAGTLQDGYTF. Complete variable domain (other parts from reference TRBV29-1 and TRBJ1-2): SAVISQKPSRDICQRGTSLTIQCQVDSQVTMMFWYRQQPGQSLTLIATANQGSEATYESGFVIDKFPISRPNLTFSTLTVSNMSPEDSSIYLCSVAGTLQDGYTFGSGTRLTVV.

V and J are TRBV6-5 and TRBJ1-1, with no clear D. Germline CDR1 is MNHEY and CDR2 is SVGAGI. V was clipped by 6 bases and J by 1 base, with 9 bases between them. This CDR3 comprises 13 residues. The CDR3 region is CASSRRRNTEAFF. In DNA form, the CDR3 reads TGTGCCAGCAGCCGACGGAGGAACACTGAAGCTTTCTTT.

This sequence joins TRBV5-4 and TRBJ2-7; 8 bases are shared with TRBD2. Trimming at V came to 4 bases and at J to 0 bases, leaving 6 bases not matched to a gene. Germline-derived CDR1 and CDR2 are SGHNT and YYREEE (reference sequence). The CDR3 runs to 15 residues. CDR3 in amino acids: CASSTTSGSSYEQYF. The CDR3 DNA sequence: TGTGCCAGCAGCACAACTAGCGGTAGCTCCTACGAGCAGTACTTC.

The rearrangement joins TRBV28 to TRBJ2-7, with D possibly TRBD1 on 6 matching bases. Trimming removed 5 bases at V and 3 bases at J, with 8 bases between. Germline CDR1 and CDR2: MDHEN and SYDVKM. There are 12 residues in the CDR3. The CDR3 DNA sequence: TGTGCCAGCAGTGGACAGCTCTACGAGCAGTACTTC. As protein: CASSGQLYEQYF.

The chain recombines TRBV4-3 with TRBJ2-7, with 8 bases matching TRBD1. V shed 3 bases and J 4 bases; nucleotides not matched to a gene: 8. The germline V gene encodes CDR1 LGHNA and CDR2 YSLEER. The CDR3 loop spans 15 amino acids. The CDR3 region is CASSHTETGVYEQYF. The CDR3 nucleotides are TGCGCCAGCAGCCATACTGAGACAGGGGTTTACGAGCAGTACTTC.

This clone was found a few times. The chain carries TRBV29-1 and TRBJ1-1; D gene ambiguous. V was shortened by 1 base and J by 10 bases, with 13 bases between the two germline ends. Germline loops: CDR1 SQVTM, CDR2 ANQGSEA. There are 12 residues in the CDR3. The CDR3 bases are TGCAGCGTTGAAGTTCAGGATTGGGTAGCTTTCTTT. The encoded protein is CSVEVQDWVAFF.

A single count supports this clone. The rearrangement links TRBV2 to TRBJ2-3; TRBD1 aligns across 9 bases. The CDR3 covers 15 residues. J was trimmed by 13 bases and V by 3 bases; bases with no gene match: 14. Germline-derived CDR1 and CDR2 are SNHLY and FYNNEI. The CDR3 DNA is TGTGCCAGCAGTGAGGTCTCGGGACAGGGTCCTTCGGAGTATTTT. Its protein is CASSEVSGQGPSEYF.

The chain is built from TRBV27 and TRBJ2-1, with D perhaps TRBD2 (5 bases). CDR3 length: 13 amino acids. Germline-derived CDR1 and CDR2 are MNHEY and SMNVEV (reference sequence). Between the trimmed V and J ends, which lost 5 bases and 4 bases, there was a span of 9 bases. The CDR3 DNA reads as TGTGCCAGCAGTCCCCGAGGGTACAATGAGCAGTTCTTC. Protein sequence: CASSPRGYNEQFF.

The chain links TRBV7-2 to TRBJ1-1; D is perhaps TRBD1 (5 bases). The V gene's germline CDR1 is SGHTA and CDR2 FQGNSA. V was shortened by 5 bases and J by 7 bases, with 14 bases between the two germline ends. The CDR3 is made up of 13 amino acids. The CDR3 nucleotides read TGTGCCAGCAGCGAATGGCGACAGATTGAAGCTTTCTTT. Protein product: CASSEWRQIEAFF.